The rows below give T cell receptor beta chains drawn from one sample of a study of T cell responses to AZD1222 COVID-19 vaccine. TCRdb keeps only in-frame clones here, not all; method: immunoSEQ multiplex PCR. The table lists 180,000 or so clones, around 89% of them singletons. The source material was peripheral blood, sampled 28 days after the second AZD1222 dose. The source is an adult who received the AZD1222 COVID-19 vaccine. The CDR3 runs from the conserved cysteine through the conserved F or W. A D gene is named only where the DNA matches it firmly.

.	TRBJ1-2	TRBV14	CASSQAAEGGYTF	TGTGCCAGCAGCCAAGCTGCCGAGGGCGGCTACACCTTC
TRBD2	TRBJ2-2	TRBV7-3	CASSNSGRDPGELFF	TGTGCCAGCAGCAATAGCGGGAGGGACCCCGGGGAGCTGTTTTTT
TRBD2	TRBJ2-2	TRBV30	CAWNVLAGAGELFF	TGTGCCTGGAATGTTCTAGCGGGAGCGGGGGAGCTGTTTTTT
TRBD1	TRBJ2-7	TRBV5-6	CASSQDYGQGSYEQYF	TGTGCCAGCAGCCAAGACTACGGACAGGGGTCCTACGAGCAGTACTTC
TRBD1	TRBJ1-1	TRBV5-8	CASSLIGTGWTEAFF	TGTGCCAGCAGCTTGATAGGGACAGGGTGGACTGAAGCTTTCTTT
.	TRBJ2-3	TRBV12-1	CASSFGDRFTDTQYF	TGTGCCAGCAGCTTTGGGGACAGATTCACAGATACGCAGTATTTT
TRBD2	TRBJ2-3	TRBV13	CASRILAGGRNTQYF	TGTGCCAGCAGAATACTAGCGGGAGGGAGGAATACGCAGTATTTT
.	TRBJ2-7	TRBV7-2	CASSLYAGAVNEQYF	TGTGCCAGCAGCTTATATGCGGGGGCGGTCAACGAGCAGTACTTC
.	TRBJ2-3	TRBV5-1	CASSPRRSGTDTQYF	TGCGCCAGCAGCCCCAGACGTTCTGGCACAGATACGCAGTATTTT
.	TRBJ2-3	TRBV18	CASSPPGFATDTQYF	TGTGCCAGCTCACCACCGGGCTTTGCCACAGATACGCAGTATTTT